The TCR beta chain under discussion was sequenced for a study of T-cell memory formation after mild COVID-19. Study-wide findings and caveats: The SARS-CoV-2 specificity of second-wave clones reaching peak at day 37 remained unverified.

The CDR3 loop spans 15 amino acids. Germline V gene lookup returns CDR1 GTSNPN and CDR2 SVGIG (reference sequence). Trimming took 2 bases from V and 8 from J; bases not matched to a gene: 9. There are a few counts of this clonotype. Its antigen is undetermined. TCRdb recomputed calls from the 5' RACE reads with MiXCR, one row per CDR3 protein. The sample carries approximately 400,000 distinct CDR3 sequences, approximately 19% recorded once. This receptor was obtained from a man between 18 and 35 years old who had mild COVID-19 (a few samples of this study predate the infection). Cell type and time point are not known. The specimen was PBMCs or a T cell subset sorted from them (not recorded which). The J gene is TRBJ2-1, the V gene TRBV30, with 10 bases identical to TRBD1. CDR3 protein: CAWSTPGQGIYEQFF. The CDR3 DNA reads as TGTGCCTGGAGTACTCCGGGACAGGGGATCTATGAGCAGTTCTTC. The variable domain in full, with the rest retrieved from reference TRBV30 and TRBJ2-1, is SQTIHQWPATLVQPVGSPLSLECTVEGTSNPNLYWYRQAAGRGLQLLFYSVGIGQISSEVPQNLSASRPQDRQFILSSKKLLLSDSGFYLCAWSTPGQGIYEQFFGPGTRLTVL.